Each of the 29 T cell receptor beta chains below was sequenced from the same sample in a study of spatial heterogeneity in lung cancer. Specified time point: sample taken at primary tumor resection. The sequenced material consisted of unsorted whole RNA from tumor, nontumor lung or frozen PBMC. Each CDR3 protein is one row after TCRdb ran MiXCR on the 5' RACE reads. The table includes approximately 12,000 distinct CDR3 sequences, roughly 6.4% detected once. The material was normal lung tissue next to the tumor, obtained at surgery. These receptors were collected from a male donor with early-stage non-small cell lung cancer.

There are many counts of this clonotype. A library prepared for alpha chains yielded this beta chain as an off-target read; its size is of little meaning. The chain links TRBV12-3 or TRBV12-4 to TRBJ2-3; D could derive from TRBD1 or TRBD2 (5 bases each). With 6 bases removed from V and 11 bases from J, the gap between germline ends came to 18 bases. This CDR3 region has 13 residues. CDR3 sequence: CASSLPLAREQYF. CDR3 DNA sequence: TGTGCCAGCAGCCTACCGCTAGCCAGGGAGCAGTATTTT.

Ten or more counts support this clonotype. Within a library made for alpha chains, this beta chain is off target, and its count is uninformative. The rearrangement links TRBV7-9 to TRBJ2-7; no reliable D call. Between the trimmed V and J ends, which lost 1 base and 7 bases, there was a span of 8 bases. This CDR3 is 12 amino acids long. The germline V gene encodes CDR1 SEHNR and CDR2 FQNEAQ (reference sequence). CDR3 in amino acids: CASSLGGREQYF. Here the CDR3 DNA reads TGTGCCAGCAGCTTAGGAGGTAGAGAGCAGTACTTC.

This clonotype was found many times. This beta chain represents an off-target read in a library built for alpha chains; its size is of limited meaning. V usage is TRBV27 and J usage is TRBJ2-1; TRBD2 matches 10 bases. CDR1 is MNHEY, CDR2 SMNVEV, per germline (reference sequence). Germline trimming cut 5 bases from V and 0 bases from J; bases unmatched to any gene: 10. CDR3 length: 18 amino acids. This CDR3 is CASSPRTSGFYSYNEQFF. DNA of the CDR3: TGTGCCAGCAGTCCAAGGACTAGCGGATTTTACTCCTACAATGAGCAGTTCTTC.

Regarding this clonotype: With the library built for alpha chains, this beta chain is off target and its frequency is not meaningful. This chain links TRBV20-1 with TRBJ2-5; 9 nucleotides agree with TRBD1. Germline CDR1 reads DFQATT; CDR2 reads SNEGSKA (reference sequence). This CDR3 has 14 residues. J gave up 4 bases and V 5 bases, and 8 bases lay outside the gene matches. The DNA for the CDR3 is TGCAGTGCTCGCGGGACAGGGTTGGGAGAGACCCAGTACTTC. Protein: CSARGTGLGETQYF.

This clonotype was detected many times. The size of this beta chain means little, since it is a stray read in a library made for alpha chains. The V gene is TRBV7-2, the J gene TRBJ2-3; D not resolved. The CDR3 is 13 residues long. Germline lookup yields CDR1 SGHTA and CDR2 FQGNSA. The V gene lost 3 bases and the J gene lost 4 bases, with 8 bases spanning the gap. The CDR3 reads CASSFGSSDTQYF. For the CDR3, the DNA is TGTGCCAGCAGCTTTGGGTCCTCAGATACGCAGTATTTT.

This clonotype appeared a few times. With the library built for alpha chains, this beta chain is off target and its frequency is not meaningful. This chain uses TRBV3-1 with TRBJ1-5; D remains unclear. Trimming left V 2 bases short and J 6 bases short, with 8 bases between. The CDR3 has 13 amino acids. Germline CDR1 is LGHDT and CDR2 is YNNKEL (reference sequence). CDR3 nucleotides: TGTGCCAGCAGCCAAAACAGCCGTCAGCCCCAGCATTTT. Translated: CASSQNSRQPQHF.

This clonotype was observed a few times. Little can be read into the size of this beta chain, an off-target read in a library designed for alpha chains. The gene calls are TRBV4-2 and TRBJ2-1; D remains unclear. Deletions cut 5 bases from V and 6 bases from J, with 20 bases between. The CDR3 has 16 amino acids. Per germline, CDR1 LGHNA and CDR2 YNFKEQ. The DNA for the CDR3 is TGTGCCAGCAGCTCGGCCAGCCTAGACCGCGGCAATGAGCAGTTCTTC. Its protein is CASSSASLDRGNEQFF.

This clonotype turned up a few times. Since it is a stray read in a library aimed at alpha chains, this beta chain has a size that is not meaningful. The chain has TRBV2 and TRBJ2-7, with TRBD1 identical over 9 bases. Germline CDR1 is SNHLY and CDR2 is FYNNEI. The V and J ends lost 2 bases and 8 bases, in that order; junction bases with no gene match: 4. The CDR3 sequence is 13 residues long. The CDR3 nucleotides are TGTGCCAGCAGTGAATCCACAGGGGGCAAGCAGTACTTC. Translated, it gives CASSESTGGKQYF.

This clonotype was counted between two and nine times. For a library built for alpha chains, this beta chain is a stray read; little rests on its size. The chain combines TRBV5-1 with TRBJ2-5; D gene unclear. The length of the CDR3 is 14 residues. The germline CDR1 and CDR2 sequences are SGHRS and YFSETQ. V dropped 0 bases and J dropped 2 bases, with 8 bases sitting between them. The CDR3 loop reads CASSLGQQQETQYF. As DNA, the CDR3 is TGCGCCAGCAGCTTGGGTCAACAGCAAGAGACCCAGTACTTC.

This clonotype is deemed medium-sized. In a library made to pick up alpha chains, this beta chain is a stray read with a size that means little. The chain joins TRBV6-1 to TRBJ2-7; 7 nucleotides align to TRBD1. Losses at the gene ends were 3 bases for V and 0 bases for J; bases not matched to a gene: 5. Per the germline V gene, CDR1 is MNHNS and CDR2 is SASEGT. The CDR3 runs 15 residues. The CDR3 region is CASSDRDRLSYEQYF. CDR3 nucleotides: TGTGCCAGCAGTGATAGGGACAGACTCTCCTACGAGCAGTACTTC.

This clonotype showed up many times. This beta chain was picked up by a library intended for alpha chains and is off target, so its count carries little meaning. The chain recombines TRBV6-1 with TRBJ1-1, with D possibly TRBD1 on 5 matching bases. V was clipped by 5 bases and J by 5 bases, with 12 bases between them. CDR1 is MNHNS, CDR2 SASEGT, per germline. The CDR3 sequence is 13 residues long. CDR3 sequence (DNA): TGTGCCAGCAGTCTCAACGGGGGGACTGAAGCTTTCTTT. Protein sequence: CASSLNGGTEAFF.

In this sample, this clonotype turned up many times. This beta chain lies outside the target of a library built for alpha chains; its clone size means little. The rearrangement joins TRBV3-1 to TRBJ1-1; D is unclear. V was cut by 0 bases and J by 0 bases, with 17 bases left in between. The CDR3 covers 18 residues. Germline-derived CDR1 and CDR2 are LGHDT and YNNKEL (reference sequence). This CDR3 reads CASSQDFITAKMNTEAFF. CDR3 nucleotides: TGTGCCAGCAGCCAAGATTTCATCACAGCAAAAATGAACACTGAAGCTTTCTTT.

As to this clonotype: A much larger clone lies one base from this, so it may be a read error. With the library built for alpha chains, this beta chain is off target and its frequency is not meaningful. The chain is built from TRBV9 and TRBJ2-1; 8 positions agree with TRBD1. This CDR3 region has 12 residues. Germline V gives CDR1 SGDLS, CDR2 YYNGEE. The junction had 4 bases not matched to a gene; V was cut back by 4 bases and J by 10 bases. Here the CDR3 DNA reads TGTGCCAGCAGCACGACAGGGGACGAGCAGTTCTTC. Its translation: CASSTTGDEQFF.

Concerning this clonotype itself: It may be a read error: a sequence one base away is much more abundant. A library prepared for alpha chains yielded this beta chain as an off-target read; its size is of little meaning. The chain is built from TRBV20-1 and TRBJ2-2, with a tentative D call TRBD2 (5 bases). The CDR3 length is 14 residues. The V gene's germline CDR1 is DFQATT and CDR2 SNEGSKA (reference sequence). The CDR3 DNA sequence: TGCAGTGCTAGAGATAGCAGGACCGCCGGGGAGCTGCTTTTT. Residues: CSARDSRTAGELLF.

This clonotype was counted many times. This beta chain represents an off-target read in a library built for alpha chains; its size is of limited meaning. The V and J genes are TRBV19 and TRBJ2-3; 7 bases are a match to TRBD2. The V gene's germline CDR1 is LNHDA and CDR2 SQIVND (reference sequence). The CDR3 sequence is 16 residues long. V shed 5 bases and J 0 bases; nucleotides not matched to a gene: 8. The CDR3 region has the DNA TGTGCCAGTAGTCCCATGAGCGGGGCTAGCACAGATACGCAGTATTTT. It codes for CASSPMSGASTDTQYF.

As regards this clonotype: This beta chain slipped into a library made for alpha chains as a stray read, so its size is not meaningful. V usage is TRBV13 and J usage is TRBJ1-5, with a tentative D call TRBD1 (5 bases). V lost 4 bases and J 4 bases, leaving 11 bases between the germline ends. The CDR3 runs 14 residues. The germline CDR1 and CDR2 sequences are PRHDT and FYEKMQ (reference sequence). In DNA form, the CDR3 reads TGTGCCAGCAGCTCTCAGGGCCGGAATCAGCCCCAGCATTTT. Its protein is CASSSQGRNQPQHF.

This clonotype occurred many times. Little can be read into the size of this beta chain, an off-target read in a library designed for alpha chains. The V and J genes are TRBV19 and TRBJ1-1, with a tentative D call TRBD1 (6 bases). V was clipped by 8 bases and J by 4 bases, with 14 bases between them. The germline gives CDR1 LNHDA, CDR2 SQIVND (reference sequence). There are 13 residues in the CDR3. This chain's CDR3 is CASYRDKSTEAFF. The CDR3 DNA reads TGTGCCAGTTACAGGGATAAGAGCACTGAAGCTTTCTTT.

Note on this clonotype: The size of this beta chain means little, since it is a stray read in a library made for alpha chains. The V call is TRBV5-1, the J call TRBJ2-2; the D gene is possibly TRBD1 (5 bases). Trimming took 7 bases from V and 0 from J, leaving 10 bases between them. CDR1 is SGHRS, CDR2 YFSETQ, per germline. The length of the CDR3 is 14 residues. CDR3 in amino acids: CASYGAPNTGELFF. The CDR3 DNA reads TGCGCCAGCTATGGGGCTCCGAACACCGGGGAGCTGTTTTTT.

This clonotype was counted ten times or more. A library prepared for alpha chains yielded this beta chain as an off-target read; its size is of little meaning. V gene TRBV12-3 or TRBV12-4 combines with J gene TRBJ2-1, with D unclear. Trimming left V 8 bases short and J 6 bases short, with 20 bases between. The CDR3 consists of 15 residues. CDR3 residues: CASAAPASWGNEQFF. The CDR3 DNA follows: TGTGCCAGCGCTGCACCAGCGAGCTGGGGCAATGAGCAGTTCTTC.

Concerning this clonotype itself: A library prepared for alpha chains yielded this beta chain as an off-target read; its size is of little meaning. This chain joins TRBV28 and TRBJ1-1; 8 bases are shared with TRBD1. V was pared by 6 bases and J by 5 bases, with 2 bases of the junction left unmatched. The CDR3 is made up of 12 amino acids. From germline, CDR1 is MDHEN and CDR2 SYDVKM. The CDR3, as DNA: TGTGCCAGCAGCAGGGGGCAAACTGAAGCTTTCTTT. The encoded protein is CASSRGQTEAFF.

This clonotype was recorded many times. Because the library targeted alpha chains, this beta chain is an off-target read whose size means little. The rearrangement joins TRBV2 to TRBJ1-4; D call uncertain. The germline V and J ends were trimmed by 1 base and 4 bases, with 7 bases remaining between them. The V gene's germline CDR1 is SNHLY and CDR2 FYNNEI. This CDR3 comprises 14 residues. CDR3: CASSEGGYNEKLFF. CDR3 bases: TGTGCCAGCAGTGAAGGTGGCTATAATGAAAAACTGTTTTTT.

This clonotype showed up just a few times. Since it is a stray read in a library aimed at alpha chains, this beta chain has a size that is not meaningful. This rearrangement joins TRBV20-1 to TRBJ2-4, with D possibly called TRBD1 or TRBD2 (6 bases each). Germline V gene sequence: CDR1 DFQATT, CDR2 SNEGSKA (reference sequence). The CDR3 runs 13 residues. The V and J ends lost 5 bases and 5 bases respectively, with 13 bases between them. CDR3 amino acids: CSAQMGGQNIQYF. CDR3 coding DNA: TGCAGTGCTCAGATGGGGGGCCAAAACATTCAGTACTTC.

In its sample, this clonotype was seen many times. With the library built for alpha chains, this beta chain is off target and its frequency is not meaningful. The rearrangement joins TRBV5-1 to TRBJ2-7; no reliable D call. CDR3 length: 14 residues. V was cut by 0 bases and J by 3 bases, with 10 bases left in between. From germline, CDR1 is SGHRS and CDR2 YFSETQ. CDR3 sequence reads: CASSLVGSFYEQYF. DNA of the CDR3: TGCGCCAGCAGCTTGGTCGGCAGCTTCTACGAGCAGTACTTC. Variable domain in full (rest from reference TRBV5-1 and TRBJ2-7): KAGVTQTPRYLIKTRGQQVTLSCSPISGHRSVSWYQQTPGQGLQFLFEYFSETQRNKGNFPGRFSGRQFSNSRSEMNVSTLELGDSALYLCASSLVGSFYEQYFGPGTRLTVT.

At least ten counts were recorded for this clonotype. Since the library was made to target alpha chains, this beta chain is a stray read and its abundance is not meaningful. The rearrangement joins TRBV9 to TRBJ2-5, with 9 positions matching TRBD1. The germline V gene encodes CDR1 SGDLS and CDR2 YYNGEE. V shed 4 bases, J shed 4 bases, and the junction held 8 bases outside the gene matches. This CDR3 is 15 amino acids long. CDR3 in DNA: TGTGCCAGCAGCCTACAGGGGGCACAACGAGAGACCCAGTACTTC. Translation: CASSLQGAQRETQYF. Full variable domain (missing parts from reference TRBV9 and TRBJ2-5): DSGVTQTPKHLITATGQRVTLRCSPRSGDLSVYWYQQSLDQGLQFLIQYYNGEERAKGNILERFSAQQFPDLHSELNLSSLELGDSALYFCASSLQGAQRETQYFGPGTRLLVL.

In this sample, this clonotype turned up many times. A library made for alpha chains picked up this beta chain off target, so its size means little. The chain is built from TRBV11-3 and TRBJ2-7; possible D gene TRBD2, 7 bases. Germline V lookup: CDR1 SGHNT, CDR2 YENEEA. V lost 5 bases to trimming and J lost 5 bases, with 19 bases between them. This CDR3 has 15 amino acids. CDR3 bases: TGTGCCAGCAGCCCAATCCGGGGGGCTGGAAACGAGCAGTACTTC. Its protein product is CASSPIRGAGNEQYF.

In its sample, this clonotype ranks as medium-sized. The library was designed around alpha chains, so this beta chain is a stray read whose abundance carries little weight. The genes are TRBV16 and TRBJ2-7; the match to TRBD1 covers 8 bases. The V and J ends lost 8 bases and 1 base, in that order; junction bases with no gene match: 4. The CDR3 runs 13 residues. Per the germline V gene, CDR1 is KGHSY and CDR2 is FQNENV. The CDR3 protein is CASRGTGSYEQYF. The CDR3 DNA reads TGTGCCAGCCGGGGGACAGGATCCTACGAGCAGTACTTC. The complete variable domain, with remaining parts taken from reference TRBV16 and TRBJ2-7, reads GEEVAQTPKHLVRGEGQKAKLYCAPIKGHSYVFWYQQVLKNEFKFLISFQNENVFDETGMPKERFSAKCLPNSPCSLEIQATKLEDSAVYFCASRGTGSYEQYFGPGTRLTVT.

This clonotype was counted many times. Since the library was made to target alpha chains, this beta chain is a stray read and its abundance is not meaningful. The chain uses TRBV6-9 and TRBJ2-2; D gene unclear. Germline V gene sequence: CDR1 MNHGY, CDR2 SVAAGI. This CDR3 region has 13 residues. V lost 5 bases, J lost 5 bases, and 9 bases lay in between. CDR3: CASSIDGTGELFF. DNA for the CDR3: TGTGCCAGCAGTATCGACGGTACCGGGGAGCTGTTTTTT.

This clonotype is termed medium-sized. This beta chain is an unintended read in a library built for alpha chains; its size means little. The chain employs TRBV27 and TRBJ1-5; possibly TRBD1 for D (6 bases). The germline V gene has CDR1 MNHEY and CDR2 SMNVEV (reference sequence). The ends were cut back, 5 bases at V and 3 bases at J, with 17 bases in the middle. CDR3 length equals 16 residues. The CDR3 region is CASSPGRGANNQPQHF. In DNA, the CDR3 is TGTGCCAGCAGTCCAGGCAGGGGCGCAAACAATCAGCCCCAGCATTTT.

By share, this clonotype counts as medium-sized. Since it is a stray read in a library aimed at alpha chains, this beta chain has a size that is not meaningful. The CDR3 DNA is TGCAGCGTTGTGGCACAGGGCGCGTATGGCTACACCTTC. Translated, it gives CSVVAQGAYGYTF. The chain recombines TRBV29-1 with TRBJ1-2; perhaps TRBD1 as D (6 bases). Germline V gives CDR1 SQVTM, CDR2 ANQGSEA. The CDR3 loop spans 13 amino acids. Trimming cost V 4 bases and J 5 bases, with 14 bases left between them. The whole variable domain, filled in from reference TRBV29-1 and TRBJ1-2, reads SAVISQKPSRDICQRGTSLTIQCQVDSQVTMMFWYRQQPGQSLTLIATANQGSEATYESGFVIDKFPISRPNLTFSTLTVSNMSPEDSSIYLCSVVAQGAYGYTFGSGTRLTVV.